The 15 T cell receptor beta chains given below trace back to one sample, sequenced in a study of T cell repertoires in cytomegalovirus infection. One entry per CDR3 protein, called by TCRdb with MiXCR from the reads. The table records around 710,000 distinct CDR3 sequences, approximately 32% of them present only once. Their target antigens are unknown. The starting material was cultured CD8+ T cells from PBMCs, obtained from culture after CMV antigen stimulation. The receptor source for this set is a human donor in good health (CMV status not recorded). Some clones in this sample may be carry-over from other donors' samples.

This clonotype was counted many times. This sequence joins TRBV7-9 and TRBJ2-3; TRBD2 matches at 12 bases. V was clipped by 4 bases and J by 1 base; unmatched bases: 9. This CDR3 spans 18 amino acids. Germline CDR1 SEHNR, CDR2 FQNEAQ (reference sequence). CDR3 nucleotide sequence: TGTGCCAGCAGCTCACTACGAGGGACTAGCGGGCGCACAGATACGCAGTATTTT. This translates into CASSSLRGTSGRTDTQYF.

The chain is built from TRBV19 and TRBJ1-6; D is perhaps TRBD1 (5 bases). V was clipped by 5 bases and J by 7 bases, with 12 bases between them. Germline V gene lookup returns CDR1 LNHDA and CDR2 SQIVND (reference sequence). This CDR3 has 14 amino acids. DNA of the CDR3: TGTGCCAGTAGTTCCGCCCAGGGAAATTCACCCCTCCACTTT. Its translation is CASSSAQGNSPLHF. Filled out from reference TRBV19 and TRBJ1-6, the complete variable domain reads DGGITQSPKYLFRKEGQNVTLSCEQNLNHDAMYWYRQDPGQGLRLIYYSQIVNDFQKGDIAEGYSVSREKKESFPLTVTSAQKNPTAFYLCASSSAQGNSPLHFGNGTRLTVT.

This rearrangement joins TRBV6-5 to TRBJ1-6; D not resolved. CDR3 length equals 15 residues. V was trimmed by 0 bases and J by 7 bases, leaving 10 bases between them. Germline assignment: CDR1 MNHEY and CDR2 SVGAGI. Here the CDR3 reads CASSYSWGTNSPLHF. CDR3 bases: TGTGCCAGCAGTTACTCGTGGGGTACCAATTCACCCCTCCACTTT.

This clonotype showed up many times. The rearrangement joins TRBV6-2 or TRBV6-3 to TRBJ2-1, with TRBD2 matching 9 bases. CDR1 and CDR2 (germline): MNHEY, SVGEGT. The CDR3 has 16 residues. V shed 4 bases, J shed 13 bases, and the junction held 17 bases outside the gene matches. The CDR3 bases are TGTGCCAGCAGTTCACGGTACAGCGGGGGGCCTGCTCAACAGTTCTTC. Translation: CASSSRYSGGPAQQFF.

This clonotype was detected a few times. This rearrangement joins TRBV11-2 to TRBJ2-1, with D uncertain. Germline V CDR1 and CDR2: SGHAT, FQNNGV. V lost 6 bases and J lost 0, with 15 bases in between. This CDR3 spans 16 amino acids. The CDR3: CASRLGRFSSYNEQFF. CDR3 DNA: TGTGCCAGCAGACTTGGGCGGTTTAGCTCCTACAATGAGCAGTTCTTC.

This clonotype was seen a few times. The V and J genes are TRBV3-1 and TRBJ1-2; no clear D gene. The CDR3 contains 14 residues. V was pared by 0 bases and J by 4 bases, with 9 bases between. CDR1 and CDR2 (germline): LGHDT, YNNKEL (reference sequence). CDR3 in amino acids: CASSQDSAIYGYTF. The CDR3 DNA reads TGTGCCAGCAGCCAAGATTCGGCCATCTATGGCTACACCTTC.

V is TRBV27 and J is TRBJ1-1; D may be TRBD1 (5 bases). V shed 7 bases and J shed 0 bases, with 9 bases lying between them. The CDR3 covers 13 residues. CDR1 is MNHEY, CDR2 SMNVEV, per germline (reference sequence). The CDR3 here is CASKRTMNTEAFF. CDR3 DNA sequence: TGTGCCAGCAAAAGGACAATGAACACTGAAGCTTTCTTT.

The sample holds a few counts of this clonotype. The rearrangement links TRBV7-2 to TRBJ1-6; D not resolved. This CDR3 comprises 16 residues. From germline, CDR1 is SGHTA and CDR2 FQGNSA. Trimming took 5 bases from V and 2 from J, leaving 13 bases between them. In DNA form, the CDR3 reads TGTGCCAGCAGCCGCGAGGGAGTAACCTATAATTCACCCCTCCACTTT. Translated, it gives CASSREGVTYNSPLHF.

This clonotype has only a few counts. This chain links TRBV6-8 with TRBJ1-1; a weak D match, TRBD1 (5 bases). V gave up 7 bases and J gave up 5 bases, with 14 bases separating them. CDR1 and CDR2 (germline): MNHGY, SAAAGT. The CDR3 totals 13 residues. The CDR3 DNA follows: TGTGCCAGCACATGGCAGGGTGGGACTGAAGCTTTCTTT. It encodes CASTWQGGTEAFF.

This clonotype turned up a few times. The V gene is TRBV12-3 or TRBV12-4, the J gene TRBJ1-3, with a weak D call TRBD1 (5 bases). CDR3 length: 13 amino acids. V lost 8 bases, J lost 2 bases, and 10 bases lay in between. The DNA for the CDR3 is TGTGCCAGCGGGGGGAAGGCTGGAAACACCATATATTTT. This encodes CASGGKAGNTIYF.

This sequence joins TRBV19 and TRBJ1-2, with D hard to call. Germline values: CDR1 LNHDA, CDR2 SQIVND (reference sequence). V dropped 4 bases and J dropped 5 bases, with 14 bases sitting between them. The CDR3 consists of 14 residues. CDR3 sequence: CASSTRSGTYGYTF. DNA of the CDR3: TGTGCCAGTAGTACCCGGAGTGGAACATATGGCTACACCTTC.

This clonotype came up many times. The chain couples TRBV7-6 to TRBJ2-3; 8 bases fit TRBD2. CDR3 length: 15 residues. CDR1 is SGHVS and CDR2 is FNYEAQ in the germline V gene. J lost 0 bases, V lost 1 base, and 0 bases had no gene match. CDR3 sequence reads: CASSLVAGSTDTQYF. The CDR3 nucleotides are TGTGCCAGCAGCTTAGTAGCGGGAAGCACAGATACGCAGTATTTT.

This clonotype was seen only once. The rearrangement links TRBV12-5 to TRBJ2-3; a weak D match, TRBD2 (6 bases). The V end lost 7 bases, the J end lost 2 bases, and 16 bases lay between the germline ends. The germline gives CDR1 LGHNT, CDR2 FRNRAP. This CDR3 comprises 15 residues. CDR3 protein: CASDRRDFHTDTQYF. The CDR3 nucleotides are TGTGCTAGTGACCGCCGGGACTTTCACACAGATACGCAGTATTTT. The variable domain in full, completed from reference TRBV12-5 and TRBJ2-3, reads DARVTQTPRHKVTEMGQEVTMRCQPILGHNTVFWYRQTMMQGLELLAYFRNRAPLDDSGMPKDRFSAEMPDATLATLKIQPSEPRDSAVYFCASDRRDFHTDTQYFGPGTRLTVL.

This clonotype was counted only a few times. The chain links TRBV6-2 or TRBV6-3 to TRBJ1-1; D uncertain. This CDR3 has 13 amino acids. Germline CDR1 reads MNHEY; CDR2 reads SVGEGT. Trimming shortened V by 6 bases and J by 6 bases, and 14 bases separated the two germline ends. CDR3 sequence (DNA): TGTGCCAGCAGCTCCCAGGAGGTCCCTGAAGCTTTCTTT. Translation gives CASSSQEVPEAFF.

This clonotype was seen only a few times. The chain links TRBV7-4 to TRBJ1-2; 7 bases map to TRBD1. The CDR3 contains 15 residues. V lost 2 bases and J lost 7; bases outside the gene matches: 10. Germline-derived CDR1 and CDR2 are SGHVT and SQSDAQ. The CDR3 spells CASSLIFRGESGYTF. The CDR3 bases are TGTGCCAGCAGCTTAATATTCAGGGGGGAGTCTGGCTACACCTTC. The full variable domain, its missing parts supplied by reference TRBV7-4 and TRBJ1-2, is GAGVSQSPRYKVAKRGRDVALRCDSISGHVTLYWYRQTLGQGSEVLTYSQSDAQRDKSGRPSGRFSAERPERSVSTLKIQRTEQGDSAVYLCASSLIFRGESGYTFGSGTRLTVV.